The 17 T cell receptor beta chains below all came from one sample that was sequenced in a study of T cell clonality in common variable immunodeficiency. The repertoire was sequenced with immunoSEQ multiplex PCR; TCRdb's copy has only in-frame clones and lacks some. The repertoire consists of some 60,000 clones, none detected only once. The material sequenced was peripheral blood mononuclear cells. The origin of the receptors is a person aged 18 to 70 in good health.

This clone was seen ten or more times. The CDR3 end is not reached by the read, which stops 3 residues before it; the germline J gene fills it in. This chain uses TRBV20-1 with TRBJ2-3, with 12 bases identical to TRBD1. The CDR3 length is 15 residues. Germline V gene sequence: CDR1 DFQATT, CDR2 SNEGSKA (reference sequence). Partial CDR3 DNA: TGCAGTGCTGCTCCCGGGACAGGGGGCCATATCACG. This sequence encodes CSAAPGTGGHIT. The full CDR3 protein is CSAAPGTGGHITQYF.

This clone was observed many times. The DNA ends 3 residues before the CDR3 does, and the rest of the CDR3 is filled in from the germline J gene. J is TRBJ2-7 and V is TRBV28, with D unclear. Germline CDR1 reads MDHEN; CDR2 reads SYDVKM. This CDR3 has 11 amino acids. Trimming took 7 bases from V and 3 from J, leaving 7 bases between them. The CDR3 sequence: CASKGDYEQYF. The sequenced part of the CDR3 DNA is TGTGCCAGCAAGGGTGACTACGAG. The complete variable domain, with remaining parts taken from reference TRBV28 and TRBJ2-7, reads DVKVTQSSRYLVKRTGEKVFLECVQDMDHENMFWYRQDPGLGLRLIYFSYDVKMKEKGDIPEGYSVSREKKERFSLILESASTNQTSMYLCASKGDYEQYFGPGTRLTVT.

This clone was seen ten or more times. The CDR3 end falls 3 residues outside the read, so it is completed with the germline J gene. The V call is TRBV12-3 or TRBV12-4, the J call TRBJ2-3, with 9 bases aligning to TRBD2. Losses at the gene ends were 6 bases for V and 6 bases for J; bases not matched to a gene: 10. The CDR3 consists of 15 residues. The sequenced part of the CDR3 DNA is TGTGCCAGCAGGTATCTTAGCGGGAGAGGCGATACG. The encoded protein is CASRYLSGRGDT. The complete CDR3 protein is CASRYLSGRGDTQYF.

The table lists this clone with a few counts. The observed sequence ends 3 residues before the CDR3 terminus, with the missing tail filled in from the germline J gene. V usage is TRBV18 and J usage is TRBJ2-1; TRBD1 agrees at 9 bases. CDR1 KGHSH and CDR2 LQKENI come from the germline V gene. This CDR3 is 21 amino acids long. V shed 3 bases and J 2 bases; nucleotides not matched to a gene: 20. CDR3 bases read: TGTGCCAGCTCACCCAATACCGGGACAGGGCGGAGTAGCGGTGCCTACAATGAG. This translates into CASSPNTGTGRSSGAYNE. The CDR3 reads in full as CASSPNTGTGRSSGAYNEQFF.

This clone was observed at least ten times. The observed sequence ends 3 residues before the CDR3 terminus, with the missing tail filled in from the germline J gene. The rearrangement joins TRBV19 to TRBJ2-5; D may match TRBD1 or TRBD2 (7 bases each). Trimming took off 4 bases at V and 1 base at J, with 13 bases between the two ends. The germline V gene encodes CDR1 LNHDA and CDR2 SQIVND (reference sequence). This CDR3 has 15 residues. The CDR3 region is CASSRGGTAQETQYF. The sequenced CDR3 bases are TGTGCCAGTAGTAGGGGAGGGACAGCCCAAGAGACC.

The table lists this clone with many counts. The sequence runs out 3 residues before the end of the CDR3; the remainder is reconstructed from the germline J gene. This chain links TRBV2 with TRBJ2-3, with a weak D call TRBD1 (5 bases). Trimming took 4 bases from V and 2 from J, leaving 10 bases between them. Germline V gene lookup returns CDR1 SNHLY and CDR2 FYNNEI. This CDR3 contains 14 residues. CDR3 bases read: TGTGCCAGCAGTGTTAGGGGTGACACAGATACG. Translated, it gives CASSVRGDTDT. The CDR3 as a whole reads CASSVRGDTDTQYF.

This clone was seen repeatedly, ten times or more. The read ends 3 residues shy of where the CDR3 ends; the end is completed using the germline J gene. V and J are TRBV19 and TRBJ1-1; D perhaps matches TRBD1 (5 bases). This CDR3 comprises 13 residues. Germline CDR1 LNHDA, CDR2 SQIVND (reference sequence). Trimming took 3 bases from V and 3 from J, leaving 8 bases between them. The CDR3 spells CASSIRGDTEAFF. Partial CDR3 DNA: TGTGCCAGTAGTATCCGGGGGGACACTGAA.

This clone was seen repeatedly, ten times or more. CDR3 sequence: CASSLRASSSYNEQFF. Incomplete CDR3 DNA: TGTGCCAGCAGCTTAAGGGCTTCCAGCTCCTACAATGAG. The genes are TRBV7-3 and TRBJ2-1; no clear D gene. The sequence runs out 3 residues before the end of the CDR3; the remainder is reconstructed from the germline J gene. Germline V gene sequence: CDR1 SGHTA, CDR2 FQGTGA. V was shortened by 1 base and J by 0 bases, with 10 bases between the two germline ends. This CDR3 comprises 16 residues.

This clone was seen at least ten times. The read falls 3 residues short of the CDR3 end, and the missing part is taken from the germline J gene. This rearrangement joins TRBV20-1 to TRBJ2-7; 11 nucleotides match TRBD2. The V gene's germline CDR1 is DFQATT and CDR2 SNEGSKA (reference sequence). V gave up 2 bases and J gave up 6 bases; unmatched junction bases: 3. This CDR3 is 13 amino acids long. The DNA read from the CDR3 is TGCAGTGCTAGACTAGCGGGAGGTAGCGAG. Encoded protein: CSARLAGGSE. The whole CDR3 region reads CSARLAGGSEQYF.

This clone was seen many times. The CDR3 bases that were read are TGCAGTGCTACGGGACTAGCGTCTAGCACAGATACG. Translating it yields CSATGLASSTDT. The whole CDR3 region reads CSATGLASSTDTQYF. This chain links TRBV20-1 with TRBJ2-3; 10 bases map to TRBD2. The read is 3 residues too short to cover the CDR3 end, so that end is filled in from the germline J gene. After removal of 4 bases from V and 0 bases from J, the junction contained 4 bases not matched to a gene. This CDR3 comprises 15 residues. Germline V gene lookup returns CDR1 DFQATT and CDR2 SNEGSKA (reference sequence).

This clone was seen repeatedly, ten times or more. The CDR3 end lies 3 residues beyond the end of the read and is filled in from the germline J gene. V is TRBV6-2 or TRBV6-3 and J is TRBJ2-2; 7 nucleotides align to TRBD1. Germline assignment: CDR1 MNHEY and CDR2 SVGEGT. The CDR3 sequence is 14 residues long. The junction had 5 bases not matched to a gene; V was cut back by 4 bases and J by 6 bases. CDR3 protein: CASSSDRVPGELFF. The part of the CDR3 DNA that was read is TGTGCCAGCAGTTCTGACAGGGTCCCCGGGGAG.

This clone was seen many times. The read gets to within 3 residues of the CDR3 end, and the germline J gene fills in the rest. This chain joins TRBV4-1 and TRBJ2-7; TRBD1 matches 7 bases. The CDR3 sequence is 15 residues long. J gave up 4 bases and V 1 base, and 7 bases lay outside the gene matches. CDR1 and CDR2 from the germline V gene are MGHRA and YSYEKL. The covered CDR3 bases are TGCGCCAGCAGCCAAGGAAAGGGACAGCGGTACGAG. Translated: CASSQGKGQRYE. The entire CDR3 protein reads CASSQGKGQRYEQYF.

The table lists this clone with many counts. Read data end 3 residues before the CDR3 end; the end is taken from the germline J gene. The gene calls are TRBV6-2 or TRBV6-3 and TRBJ2-1; TRBD1 matches 10 bases. V shed 5 bases, J shed 7 bases, and the junction held 8 bases outside the gene matches. Germline assignment: CDR1 MNHEY and CDR2 SVGEGT. The CDR3 contains 15 residues. The DNA read from the CDR3 is TGTGCCAGCAGTCCCGGGACAGGGGCTGGAAATGAG. This translates into CASSPGTGAGNE. The whole CDR3 region reads CASSPGTGAGNEQFF.

This clone was recorded many times. From the germline J gene comes the end of the CDR3, since the read stops 3 residues before it. The chain recombines TRBV5-8 with TRBJ1-4; TRBD1 matches 9 bases. The V gene's germline CDR1 is SGHTS and CDR2 YDEGEE. After removal of 4 bases from V and 6 bases from J, the junction contained 7 bases not matched to a gene. The CDR3 loop spans 15 amino acids. The CDR3 spells CASSPGQGIDEKLFF. The sequenced CDR3 bases are TGTGCCAGCAGCCCAGGACAGGGGATAGATGAAAAA.

The table lists this clone with many counts. The missing CDR3 end, 3 residues past where the read stops, is filled in from the germline J gene. The chain joins TRBV19 to TRBJ1-2; a weak D match, TRBD1 (6 bases). From germline, CDR1 is LNHDA and CDR2 SQIVND (reference sequence). This CDR3 is 15 amino acids long. V lost 4 bases and J lost 1, with 13 bases in between. This CDR3 is CASSNPGEFNYGYTF. The sequenced part of the CDR3 DNA is TGTGCCAGTAGTAATCCAGGGGAATTTAACTATGGC.

This clone was detected ten times or more. The missing CDR3 end, 3 residues past where the read stops, is filled in from the germline J gene. The V gene is TRBV7-9, the J gene TRBJ2-1, with D tentatively TRBD1 (6 bases). Germline V gene data show CDR1 as SEHNR and CDR2 as FQNEAQ (reference sequence). This CDR3 is built from 15 residues. The V end was cut by 5 bases, the J end by 4 bases, with 15 bases between. CDR3 DNA, as far as it was read: TGTGCCAGCAGCGTCAGACAGGTGGTGTACAATGAG. Translating it yields CASSVRQVVYNE. The whole CDR3 is CASSVRQVVYNEQFF.

This clone was counted ten times or more. The observed sequence ends 3 residues before the CDR3 terminus, with the missing tail filled in from the germline J gene. The chain employs TRBV11-3 and TRBJ2-1, with 9 bases matching TRBD2. Germline V gene lookup returns CDR1 SGHNT and CDR2 YENEEA. Losses at the gene ends were 3 bases for V and 6 bases for J; bases not matched to a gene: 6. This CDR3 spans 15 amino acids. This CDR3 reads CASSFSGSGSNEQFF. CDR3 bases read: TGTGCCAGCAGCTTTAGCGGGAGTGGGAGCAATGAG. The entire variable domain, with the rest obtained from reference TRBV11-3 and TRBJ2-1, is as follows: EAGVVQSPRYKIIEKKQPVAFWCNPISGHNTLYWYLQNLGQGPELLIRYENEEAVDDSQLPKDRFSAERLKGVDSTLKIQPAELGDSAVYLCASSFSGSGSNEQFFGPGTRLTVL.